This record covers a single T cell receptor (beta chain). What it binds is unknown. These data are taken from a study of vaccination and CD4 T cells after COVID-19. Study in general: Overlapping SARS-CoV-2, HCoV-NL63, HCoV-OC43 and HCoV-229E spike peptides stimulated the cells. Cultures acting as controls obtained a CEFX pool, an HIV-1 Nef pool, or no peptide.

The treatment was: roughly nine-day PBMC culture with coronavirus spike peptide pools or control peptides (ViraFEST assay). Investigators isolated CD4+ T cells by negative selection after around 10 days of culture. The CDR3 runs 13 residues. Germline V gene data show CDR1 as LNHDA and CDR2 as SQIVND (reference sequence). Trimming pared 6 bases from V and 1 base from J, leaving 9 bases between. Sequencing of DNA taken from cultured CD4+ T cells relied on the Oncomine TCR Beta short-read assay. Extraction of genomic DNA was performed on cultured CD4+ T cells. TCRdb independently ran MiXCR on the PCR reads; one entry per CDR3 protein. The sample carries around 10,000 distinct CDR3 sequences, around 66% recorded once.

Sequencing was done on a sample of CD4+ T cells from blood, cultured in vitro. The gene calls are TRBV19 and TRBJ1-1, with D maybe TRBD1 (5 bases). This receptor was identified in a human donor who had recovered from COVID-19. CDR3 protein: CASRIRGNTEAFF. The CDR3 region has the DNA TGTGCCAGTAGGATAAGGGGGAACACTGAAGCTTTCTTT.